Sequencing of this TCR beta chain was carried out in a study of control samples from healthy donors and cancer patients. CDR1 SGHVS and CDR2 FNYEAQ come from the germline V gene. The J segment lost 6 bases and the V segment lost 5 bases, leaving 3 bases of the junction unmatched. The CDR3 contains 13 residues. Sequencing used immunoSEQ multiplex PCR; TCRdb keeps in-frame clones, though not all of them. The table records nearly 200,000 clones, about 90% of them present only once. The receptor's source is a man aged 25-45 years in good health. The chain recombines TRBV7-6 with TRBJ1-1, with 10 bases that match TRBD1. The sample taken for sequencing was blood. Written as DNA, the CDR3 is TGTGCCAGCAGCCGACAGGGGGCCGCTGAAGCTTTCTTT. It encodes CASSRQGAAEAFF.